The 9 T cell receptor beta chains below all came from one sample that was sequenced in a study of beta chain features in type 1 diabetes. General study findings and limits: Within each of all four CD4+ subsets, Type 1 diabetes patients had TCRB CDR3s that were moderately but significantly shorter.

No antigens are known for them. Sequencing targeted expressed TCRB transcripts, as all isolated RNA had been reverse transcribed. Generated by immunoSEQ multiplex PCR, the TCRdb table keeps only in-frame clones and is missing some. This sample has 250,000 to 350,000 clones, with roughly an eighth found just once. Material: naive CD4+ T cells from blood. These receptors all come from a man younger than 45 with type 1 diabetes.

This clone turned up a few times. The genes are TRBV10-2 and TRBJ2-5; D is unresolved. The CDR3 contains 13 residues. Trimming shortened V by 0 bases and J by 4 bases, and 6 bases separated the two germline ends. Germline CDR1 WSHSY, CDR2 SAAADI. The CDR3 DNA reads TGCGCCAGCAGTGAGTCCCTTTTAGAGACCCAGTACTTC. Amino acid sequence: CASSESLLETQYF.

The chain recombines TRBV6-6 with TRBJ2-7, with D possibly TRBD1 on 6 matching bases. Germline loops: CDR1 MNHNY, CDR2 SVGAGI (reference sequence). CDR3 length: 13 amino acids. V lost 4 bases and J lost 4, with 11 bases in between. The CDR3 protein is CASSWGTGYEQYF. The CDR3 DNA sequence: TGTGCCAGCAGTTGGGGCACAGGGTACGAGCAGTACTTC.

CDR3 sequence: CASSFLAGEADTQYF. The CDR3 nucleotides read TGCGCCAGCAGCTTCCTAGCGGGAGAGGCAGATACGCAGTATTTT. The chain links TRBV5-1 to TRBJ2-3, with 10 bases fitting TRBD2. Germline assignment: CDR1 SGHRS and CDR2 YFSETQ. The CDR3 loop spans 15 amino acids. The junction had 4 bases not matched to a gene; V was cut back by 2 bases and J by 4 bases.

This clone showed up just a few times. The chain uses TRBV27 and TRBJ2-5; TRBD2 agrees at 8 bases. CDR1 is MNHEY, CDR2 SMNVEV, per germline (reference sequence). The trim removed 3 bases at V and 3 bases at J, leaving 6 bases unmatched. The CDR3 is 15 amino acids. CDR3 in amino acids: CASSFSSGSKETQYF. The CDR3, as DNA: TGTGCCAGCAGTTTCTCGAGCGGGAGTAAAGAGACCCAGTACTTC.

This clone was detected a few times. Written as DNA, the CDR3 is TGTGCCAGCAGCCCCGGAGGTAGCCTCAGCACAGATACGCAGTATTTT. It is translated as CASSPGGSLSTDTQYF. This chain joins TRBV5-4 and TRBJ2-3, with D possibly being TRBD2 (5 bases). Per germline, CDR1 SGHNT and CDR2 YYREEE (reference sequence). CDR3 length: 16 residues. V gave up 4 bases and J gave up 0 bases, with 15 bases separating them.

The V gene is TRBV5-1, the J gene TRBJ2-1; a weak D match, TRBD2 (5 bases). The V end lost 4 bases, the J end lost 3 bases, and 8 bases lay between the germline ends. The CDR3 sequence is 13 residues long. Looked up from germline, CDR1 is SGHRS and CDR2 is YFSETQ. The CDR3 coding sequence is TGCGCCAGCAGCCGAACTAGCTACAATGAGCAGTTCTTC. Its protein product is CASSRTSYNEQFF.

This chain connects TRBV9 to TRBJ2-1; TRBD1 matches 11 bases. Germline V lookup: CDR1 SGDLS, CDR2 YYNGEE. This CDR3 region has 16 residues. The trim removed 3 bases at V and 9 bases at J, leaving 11 bases unmatched. DNA for the CDR3: TGTGCCAGCAGCGGTTGGGCCGGGACAGGGGGTAGTGAGCAGTTCTTC. Translated: CASSGWAGTGGSEQFF. Full variable domain (outside the CDR3, taken from reference TRBV9 and TRBJ2-1): DSGVTQTPKHLITATGQRVTLRCSPRSGDLSVYWYQQSLDQGLQFLIQYYNGEERAKGNILERFSAQQFPDLHSELNLSSLELGDSALYFCASSGWAGTGGSEQFFGPGTRLTVL.

J is TRBJ1-5 and V is TRBV18; 9 positions agree with TRBD1. In germline, CDR1 is KGHSH, CDR2 LQKENI. V was pared by 5 bases and J by 5 bases, with 1 base of the junction left unmatched. The CDR3 is 13 amino acids. In DNA form, the CDR3 reads TGTGCCAGCTCAGGGGACAGGGATCAGCCCCAGCATTTT. Its protein is CASSGDRDQPQHF.

This sequence joins TRBV20-1 and TRBJ2-5; unclear D gene. V was clipped by 5 bases and J by 4 bases, with 8 bases between them. CDR3 size: 11 residues. Germline CDR1 DFQATT, CDR2 SNEGSKA (reference sequence). In nucleotides, the CDR3 is TGCAGTGCTCAGACGGGAGAGACCCAGTACTTC. Translated, it gives CSAQTGETQYF.